This is a list of T cell receptor beta chains from one sample in a study of T cells in Graves' hyperthyroidism and ophthalmopathy. TCRdb re-called the multiplex PCR reads through MiXCR, storing one row per CDR3 protein. The sample contains a few hundred thousand distinct CDR3 sequences, roughly an eighth of which appear only once. Sequencing was carried out using blood. The source of these receptors is a woman in her thirties or forties with Graves' ophthalmopathy. Each CDR3 is given with its conserved first and last residue. D genes are given only for firm matches. Not every row has a clone size; where given, it reads once, few, many or a size class.

j_gene: TRBJ2-2
d_gene: NA
abundance: few
v_gene: TRBV10-1
CDR3aa: CASSEKGRNGGSGELFF
CDR3nt: TGCGCCAGCAGTGAGAAGGGGCGGAATGGGGGCTCCGGGGAGCTGTTTTTT

j_gene: TRBJ1-6
d_gene: TRBD1
abundance: NA
v_gene: TRBV5-6
CDR3aa: CASTLGAGQGPLHF
CDR3nt: TGTGCCAGCACCCTGGGGGCAGGACAGGGACCCCTCCACTTT

j_gene: TRBJ1-3
d_gene: NA
abundance: many
v_gene: TRBV2
CDR3aa: CASSFQKSGNTIYF
CDR3nt: TGTGCCAGCAGCTTCCAGAAATCTGGAAACACCATATATTTT

j_gene: TRBJ1-1
d_gene: NA
abundance: NA
v_gene: TRBV20-1
CDR3aa: CSAREGGASEAFF
CDR3nt: TGCAGTGCTAGAGAGGGGGGCGCGAGTGAAGCTTTCTTT

j_gene: TRBJ2-2
d_gene: NA
abundance: many
v_gene: TRBV12-3/TRBV12-4
CDR3aa: CASSFSARELFF
CDR3nt: TGTGCCAGCAGTTTCAGTGCTAGGGAGCTGTTTTTT

j_gene: TRBJ2-1
d_gene: TRBD2
abundance: NA
v_gene: TRBV30
CDR3aa: CAWETSGRGFEQFF
CDR3nt: TGTGCCTGGGAAACTAGCGGGAGAGGGTTTGAGCAGTTCTTC

j_gene: TRBJ1-1
d_gene: TRBD1
abundance: few
v_gene: TRBV4-1
CDR3aa: CASSTGGYNRDTEAFF
CDR3nt: TGCGCCAGCAGCACAGGGGGCTACAATCGGGACACTGAAGCTTTCTTT

j_gene: TRBJ1-4
d_gene: NA
abundance: many
v_gene: TRBV28
CDR3aa: CASSLARSMAEKLFF
CDR3nt: TGTGCCAGCAGTTTAGCGCGCAGCATGGCTGAAAAACTGTTTTTT

j_gene: TRBJ1-2
d_gene: NA
abundance: NA
v_gene: TRBV5-4
CDR3aa: CASSLGAGHGYTF
CDR3nt: TGTGCCAGCAGCTTGGGGGCAGGGCATGGCTACACCTTC

j_gene: TRBJ2-3
d_gene: NA
abundance: many
v_gene: TRBV7-2
CDR3aa: CASSLAPTHRRGVTDTQYF
CDR3nt: TGTGCCAGCAGCTTAGCCCCCACACACCGGCGGGGCGTCACAGATACGCAGTATTTT

j_gene: TRBJ2-7
d_gene: NA
abundance: NA
v_gene: TRBV5-6
CDR3aa: CASSLRGIGEQYF
CDR3nt: TGTGCCAGCAGCTTGCGGGGAATAGGCGAGCAGTACTTC

j_gene: TRBJ1-5
d_gene: NA
abundance: NA
v_gene: TRBV19
CDR3aa: CASSIARVGNQPQHF
CDR3nt: TGTGCCAGTAGTATCGCCAGGGTTGGCAATCAGCCCCAGCATTTT

j_gene: TRBJ2-1
d_gene: TRBD2
abundance: few
v_gene: TRBV10-3
CDR3aa: CAISESLPGLELRNEQFF
CDR3nt: TGTGCCATCAGTGAGTCGTTGCCGGGACTAGAATTGCGCAATGAGCAGTTCTTC

j_gene: TRBJ2-7
d_gene: TRBD2
abundance: NA
v_gene: TRBV18
CDR3aa: CASSPRGLAGSYEQYF
CDR3nt: TGTGCCAGCTCACCACGAGGACTAGCGGGGTCCTACGAGCAGTACTTC

j_gene: TRBJ2-5
d_gene: TRBD2
abundance: NA
v_gene: TRBV6-4
CDR3aa: CASSGTSGERRETQYF
CDR3nt: TGTGCCAGCAGTGGTACTAGCGGGGAAAGAAGGGAGACCCAGTACTTC

j_gene: TRBJ2-3
d_gene: TRBD1
abundance: many
v_gene: TRBV27
CDR3aa: CASSFTGVAEDTQYF
CDR3nt: TGTGCCAGCAGTTTTACAGGGGTCGCAGAGGATACGCAGTATTTT

j_gene: TRBJ2-2
d_gene: TRBD1
abundance: many
v_gene: TRBV7-8
CDR3aa: CASSLGRQGWGTGELFF
CDR3nt: TGTGCCAGCAGCTTAGGGAGACAGGGATGGGGAACCGGGGAGCTGTTTTTT

j_gene: TRBJ2-7
d_gene: TRBD2
abundance: few
v_gene: TRBV7-9
CDR3aa: CASSLVSGGYEQYF
CDR3nt: TGTGCCAGCAGCTTAGTTAGCGGGGGTTACGAGCAGTACTTC

j_gene: TRBJ2-1
d_gene: TRBD2
abundance: many
v_gene: TRBV7-9
CDR3aa: CASSSPSSGRGYNEQFF
CDR3nt: TGTGCCAGCAGCTCTCCTAGTAGCGGGAGGGGTTACAATGAGCAGTTCTTC

j_gene: TRBJ1-6
d_gene: NA
abundance: many
v_gene: TRBV12-3/TRBV12-4
CDR3aa: CASSREGGTSPLHF
CDR3nt: TGTGCCAGCAGCCGCGAGGGAGGGACTTCACCCCTCCACTTT

j_gene: TRBJ1-5
d_gene: NA
abundance: few
v_gene: TRBV7-9
CDR3aa: CASSSSSNQPQHF
CDR3nt: TGTGCCAGCAGCTCCTCTAGCAATCAGCCCCAGCATTTT

j_gene: TRBJ1-1
d_gene: NA
abundance: many
v_gene: TRBV5-1
CDR3aa: CASSLGRVNTEAFF
CDR3nt: TGCGCCAGCAGCTTGGGAAGGGTGAACACTGAAGCTTTCTTT

j_gene: TRBJ1-2
d_gene: NA
abundance: many
v_gene: TRBV12-3/TRBV12-4
CDR3aa: CASSLAGAHYGYTF
CDR3nt: TGTGCCAGCAGTTTAGCCGGGGCCCACTATGGCTACACCTTC

j_gene: TRBJ1-2
d_gene: NA
abundance: many
v_gene: TRBV6-1
CDR3aa: CASSPPGYGYTF
CDR3nt: TGTGCCAGCAGCCCGCCCGGGTATGGCTACACCTTC

j_gene: TRBJ2-7
d_gene: TRBD2
abundance: many
v_gene: TRBV2
CDR3aa: CASGLAGGPSYEQYF
CDR3nt: TGTGCCAGCGGACTAGCGGGGGGGCCGAGCTACGAGCAGTACTTC

j_gene: TRBJ1-2
d_gene: NA
abundance: many
v_gene: TRBV20-1
CDR3aa: CSARDGGRVYGYTF
CDR3nt: TGCAGTGCTAGAGATGGCGGACGGGTCTATGGCTACACCTTC

j_gene: TRBJ1-2
d_gene: NA
abundance: many
v_gene: TRBV12-3/TRBV12-4
CDR3aa: CASSGDRPNYGYTF
CDR3nt: TGTGCCAGCAGTGGTGACAGGCCGAACTATGGCTACACCTTC

j_gene: TRBJ1-5
d_gene: NA
abundance: few
v_gene: TRBV9
CDR3aa: CASSVTGGPQHF
CDR3nt: TGTGCCAGCAGCGTAACGGGAGGGCCCCAGCATTTT

j_gene: TRBJ2-7
d_gene: TRBD1
abundance: once
v_gene: TRBV7-9
CDR3aa: CASSFTGTGLDEQYF
CDR3nt: TGTGCCAGCAGCTTTACCGGGACAGGGCTGGACGAGCAGTACTTC

j_gene: TRBJ1-1
d_gene: NA
abundance: NA
v_gene: TRBV18
CDR3aa: CASSADGQDTEAFF
CDR3nt: TGTGCCAGCTCCGCCGACGGGCAGGACACTGAAGCTTTCTTT

j_gene: TRBJ1-1
d_gene: TRBD1
abundance: NA
v_gene: TRBV5-5
CDR3aa: CASSRTEGATEAFF
CDR3nt: TGTGCCAGCAGCCGCACGGAGGGGGCCACTGAAGCTTTCTTT

j_gene: TRBJ1-1
d_gene: NA
abundance: NA
v_gene: TRBV10-1
CDR3aa: CASSEGGESTEAFF
CDR3nt: TGCGCCAGCAGTGAGGGGGGGGAGAGCACTGAAGCTTTCTTT

j_gene: TRBJ2-6
d_gene: NA
abundance: NA
v_gene: TRBV19
CDR3aa: CATQPTYSGANVLTF
CDR3nt: TGTGCCACTCAACCTACCTACTCTGGGGCCAACGTCCTGACTTTC

j_gene: TRBJ2-3
d_gene: NA
abundance: NA
v_gene: TRBV20-1
CDR3aa: CSQPTTTDTQYF
CDR3nt: TGCAGTCAACCCACAACCACAGATACGCAGTATTTT

j_gene: TRBJ2-1
d_gene: NA
abundance: many
v_gene: TRBV29-1
CDR3aa: CSVDNQLSNEQFF
CDR3nt: TGCAGCGTTGATAACCAGTTATCCAATGAGCAGTTCTTC

j_gene: TRBJ1-5
d_gene: NA
abundance: NA
v_gene: TRBV19
CDR3aa: CASSIRPNNQPQHF
CDR3nt: TGTGCCAGTAGTATTCGACCTAACAATCAGCCCCAGCATTTT

j_gene: TRBJ1-1
d_gene: NA
abundance: many
v_gene: TRBV11-1
CDR3aa: CASSHLRTGNTEAFF
CDR3nt: TGTGCCAGCAGCCACCTCCGGACGGGGAACACTGAAGCTTTCTTT

j_gene: TRBJ2-5
d_gene: NA
abundance: many
v_gene: TRBV20-1
CDR3aa: CSAARDALGTQYF
CDR3nt: TGCAGTGCAGCAAGAGACGCGCTGGGGACCCAGTACTTC

j_gene: TRBJ2-2
d_gene: TRBD2
abundance: NA
v_gene: TRBV6-4
CDR3aa: CASTPLAGAGELFF
CDR3nt: TGTGCCAGCACTCCCCTAGCGGGGGCCGGGGAGCTGTTTTTT

j_gene: TRBJ2-2
d_gene: TRBD1
abundance: few
v_gene: TRBV24-1
CDR3aa: CATSKTGGTGELFF
CDR3nt: TGTGCCACCAGTAAGACAGGGGGTACCGGGGAGCTGTTTTTT

j_gene: TRBJ2-7
d_gene: NA
abundance: NA
v_gene: TRBV11-1
CDR3aa: CASEPGRTSSYEQYF
CDR3nt: TGTGCCAGCGAACCCGGCAGAACGAGCTCCTACGAGCAGTACTTC

j_gene: TRBJ2-5
d_gene: NA
abundance: many
v_gene: TRBV2
CDR3aa: CASSEDSGNQETQYF
CDR3nt: TGTGCCAGCAGTGAAGATAGCGGCAACCAAGAGACCCAGTACTTC

j_gene: TRBJ2-7
d_gene: NA
abundance: NA
v_gene: TRBV6-6
CDR3aa: CASSYGRGGVYEQYF
CDR3nt: TGTGCCAGCAGTTACGGGAGGGGGGGGGTTTACGAGCAGTACTTC

j_gene: TRBJ2-3
d_gene: NA
abundance: NA
v_gene: TRBV3-1
CDR3aa: CASSQVGSTDTQYF
CDR3nt: TGTGCCAGCAGCCAAGTCGGGAGCACAGATACGCAGTATTTT

j_gene: TRBJ1-1
d_gene: NA
abundance: many
v_gene: TRBV7-9
CDR3aa: CASSLVYEAFF
CDR3nt: TGTGCCAGCAGCTTAGTATATGAAGCTTTCTTT

j_gene: TRBJ1-5
d_gene: TRBD1
abundance: many
v_gene: TRBV15
CDR3aa: CATSRDRGLQPQHF
CDR3nt: TGTGCCACCAGCAGGGACAGGGGTCTCCAGCCCCAGCATTTT

j_gene: TRBJ1-4
d_gene: NA
abundance: NA
v_gene: TRBV7-9
CDR3aa: CASSQLSGEDEKLFF
CDR3nt: TGTGCCAGCAGCCAGCTCTCGGGGGAAGATGAAAAACTGTTTTTT

j_gene: TRBJ2-7
d_gene: NA
abundance: many
v_gene: TRBV19
CDR3aa: CASSGLGGEQYF
CDR3nt: TGTGCCAGTAGTGGGCTCGGGGGCGAGCAGTACTTC

j_gene: TRBJ1-1
d_gene: TRBD1
abundance: many
v_gene: TRBV2
CDR3aa: CASSPGTGSNTEAFF
CDR3nt: TGTGCCAGCAGTCCCGGGACAGGGTCCAACACTGAAGCTTTCTTT

j_gene: TRBJ2-5
d_gene: TRBD1
abundance: many
v_gene: TRBV12-5
CDR3aa: CASGWTGSQETQYF
CDR3nt: TGTGCTAGTGGTTGGACAGGTTCCCAAGAGACCCAGTACTTC

j_gene: TRBJ1-5
d_gene: TRBD1
abundance: few
v_gene: TRBV12-3/TRBV12-4
CDR3aa: CASSFETGNQPQHF
CDR3nt: TGTGCCAGCAGTTTCGAGACAGGGAATCAGCCCCAGCATTTT